These T cell receptor beta chains were read from a single sample in a study of cytomegalovirus exposure and HLA in healthy donors. Sequencing was performed with immunoSEQ multiplex PCR; in TCRdb, only in-frame clones are kept and a portion is missing. The table shows some 170,000 clones, with around 80% occurring only once. Material: PBMCs. These TCRs come from a young man in good health and CMV-seronegative. CDR3s include the opening cysteine and the closing phenylalanine or tryptophan. A D gene is named only where the DNA matches it firmly. The listing skips clone size in some rows; elsewhere it reads once, few, many or a size class.

>TRBD2|TRBV4-1|-|TRBJ2-2
CASSYTAGGLGGELFF
TGCGCCAGCAGCTATACAGCGGGAGGGCTCGGCGGGGAGCTGTTTTTT
>TRBD2|TRBV6-5|-|TRBJ2-5
CASTISGGETQYF
TGTGCCAGCACCATTAGCGGGGGGGAGACCCAGTACTTC
>-|TRBV19|-|TRBJ1-3
CASRASGNTIYF
TGTGCCAGTAGGGCTTCTGGAAACACCATATATTTT
>TRBD1|TRBV9|-|TRBJ1-5
CASSPGTGGQPQHF
TGTGCCAGCAGCCCTGGGACAGGCGGTCAGCCCCAGCATTTT
>TRBD1|TRBV11-2|-|TRBJ1-4
CASSPRQGHEKLFF
TGTGCCAGCAGCCCCCGACAGGGTCATGAAAAACTGTTTTTT
>TRBD1|TRBV15|-|TRBJ2-1
CATSRDLQGATPEQFF
TGTGCCACCAGCAGAGATCTTCAGGGGGCGACCCCTGAGCAGTTCTTC
>TRBD1|TRBV11-2|-|TRBJ1-2
CASSSTGVEGYTF
TGTGCCAGCAGCTCCACAGGGGTAGAGGGCTACACCTTC
>TRBD1|TRBV30|-|TRBJ2-4
CAWRDRAIQYF
TGTGCCTGGAGAGACAGGGCCATTCAGTACTTC
>TRBD1|TRBV6-1|-|TRBJ1-1
CASSVGTGVRNTEAFF
TGTGCCAGCAGTGTCGGGACAGGGGTTAGGAACACTGAAGCTTTCTTT
>TRBD1|TRBV6-5|once|TRBJ1-3
CASSPTGSGNTIYF
TGTGCCAGCAGTCCGACAGGGTCAGGAAACACCATATATTTT
>TRBD1|TRBV10-3|few|TRBJ1-5
CAISPGQGAGQPQHF
TGTGCCATCAGCCCGGGACAGGGGGCAGGTCAGCCCCAGCATTTT
>-|TRBV6-5|once|TRBJ1-4
CASAGSSEKLFF
TGTGCCAGCGCAGGGTCTAGTGAAAAACTGTTTTTT
>TRBD2|TRBV4-3|-|TRBJ2-5
CASSQGTRQETQYF
TGCGCCAGCAGCCAAGGGACTAGGCAAGAGACCCAGTACTTC
>TRBD2|TRBV7-2|-|TRBJ2-2
CASSPGLAGSTGELFF
TGTGCCAGCAGCCCTGGACTAGCGGGGAGCACCGGGGAGCTGTTTTTT
>-|TRBV10-3|-|TRBJ1-2
CAISEGGNYGYTF
TGTGCCATCAGTGAGGGGGGGAACTATGGCTACACCTTC
>-|TRBV5-1|-|TRBJ1-1
CASSLQGGAGFTEAFF
TGCGCCAGCAGCTTGCAAGGGGGGGCAGGATTCACTGAAGCTTTCTTT
>TRBD1|TRBV7-9|-|TRBJ1-2
CLTFPGTGGGYTF
TGTCTTACCTTCCCCGGGACAGGGGGCGGCTACACCTTC
>TRBD1|TRBV10-3|-|TRBJ2-3
CAISEPIFRQGGTDTQYF
TGTGCCATCAGTGAACCAATCTTTAGACAGGGTGGAACAGATACGCAGTATTTT
>-|TRBV19|-|TRBJ1-5
CASSIPRASNQPQHF
TGTGCCAGTAGTATACCCAGGGCTAGCAATCAGCCCCAGCATTTT
>TRBD1|TRBV11-2|-|TRBJ1-2
CASMGDRGRRDYGYTF
TGTGCCAGCATGGGGGACAGGGGGCGCCGGGACTATGGCTACACCTTC
>-|TRBV28|once|TRBJ1-1
CASSPSPRTEAFF
TGTGCCAGCAGTCCCTCACCCCGCACTGAGGCTTTCTTT
>TRBD2|TRBV29-1|-|TRBJ2-7
CSVLSGRVFYEQYF
TGCAGCGTCTTAAGCGGGAGGGTTTTCTACGAGCAGTACTTC
>-|TRBV7-6|once|TRBJ1-5
CASSSGNQPQHF
TGTGCCAGCAGCTCTGGCAATCAGCCCCAGCATTTT
>TRBD1|TRBV7-3|-|TRBJ1-2
CASSPDREYDGYTF
TGTGCCAGCAGCCCGGACAGGGAGTACGATGGCTACACCTTC
>-|TRBV18|-|TRBJ1-3
CASSPTGTYRLGSSGNTIYF
TGTGCCAGCTCGCCTACCGGGACATATCGACTCGGAAGCTCTGGAAACACCATATATTTT
>-|TRBV10-3|-|TRBJ2-5
CAISGGEGETQYF
TGTGCCATCAGTGGGGGGGAAGGAGAGACCCAGTACTTC
>TRBD2|TRBV9|-|TRBJ2-7
CASGPLAGVVQYF
TGTGCCAGCGGCCCCCTCGCGGGAGTAGTGCAGTACTTC
>-|TRBV6-5|-|TRBJ1-3
CASTLPGNTIYF
TGTGCCAGCACTCTACCCGGAAACACCATATATTTT
>-|TRBV19|-|TRBJ1-5
CASSIVPGDQPQHF
TGTGCCAGTAGTATAGTGCCAGGGGATCAGCCCCAGCATTTT
>TRBD1|TRBV15|few|TRBJ2-3
CATGDRGADTQYF
TGTGCCACCGGGGACAGAGGGGCAGATACGCAGTATTTT
>TRBD1|TRBV7-9|-|TRBJ1-5
CSSSRSTGGGSQPQHF
TGTTCCAGCAGCCGATCGACAGGGGGAGGTAGTCAGCCCCAGCATTTT
>TRBD2|TRBV28|-|TRBJ2-1
CASYEAGGYNEQFF
TGTGCCAGCTATGAAGCGGGGGGGTACAATGAGCAGTTCTTC
>TRBD1|TRBV9|-|TRBJ2-7
CASSVTGTGVEEQYF
TGTGCCAGCAGCGTGACCGGGACAGGGGTCGAGGAGCAGTACTTC
>TRBD1|TRBV7-9|-|TRBJ2-7
CASSSFVTGVYEQYF
TGTGCCAGCTCCTCTTTTGTGACAGGGGTCTACGAGCAGTACTTC
>TRBD1|TRBV28|-|TRBJ1-5
CASSFSPRGDQPQHF
TGTGCCAGCAGTTTCTCCCCCAGGGGGGATCAGCCCCAGCATTTT
>TRBD1|TRBV5-8|-|TRBJ1-5
CASSPFRGQGAAQPQHF
TGTGCCAGCAGCCCGTTTAGGGGACAGGGTGCGGCGCAGCCCCAGCATTTT
>-|TRBV28|few|TRBJ2-7
CASSLAGKWDEQYF
TGTGCCAGCAGTTTGGCAGGGAAATGGGACGAGCAGTACTTC
>-|TRBV5-6|-|TRBJ1-4
CASSQQGTSEKLFF
TGTGCCAGCAGTCAACAGGGTACCTCTGAAAAACTGTTTTTT
>-|TRBV6-1|-|TRBJ1-1
CASSEALRGAFF
TGTGCCAGCAGTGAAGCGCTTCGAGGGGCTTTCTTT
>-|TRBV5-5|-|TRBJ1-4
CASSPRYSVTNEKLFF
TGTGCCAGCAGCCCACGGTACAGTGTCACTAATGAAAAACTGTTTTTT
>TRBD2|TRBV30|-|TRBJ2-1
CAWSVGGTSNERFF
TGTGCCTGGAGTGTGGGAGGGACTAGTAATGAGCGGTTCTTC
>TRBD1|TRBV7-8|-|TRBJ2-2
CASSLRGRDGELFF
TGTGCCAGCAGCCTCAGGGGGCGGGACGGGGAGCTGTTTTTT
>-|TRBV6-5|-|TRBJ1-3
CASSYAGGRGNTIYF
TGTGCCAGCAGTTACGCTGGGGGGAGGGGAAACACCATATATTTT
>TRBD2|TRBV2|once|TRBJ2-1
CASSERAGGFGNEQFF
TGTGCCAGCAGTGAACGTGCGGGAGGATTTGGAAATGAGCAGTTCTTC
>TRBD2|TRBV7-3|few|TRBJ2-1
CASSLQPAGGTEQFF
TGTGCCAGCAGCTTACAACCTGCGGGAGGGACTGAGCAGTTCTTC
>-|TRBV30|-|TRBJ1-4
CAWSHGGYPFF
TGTGCCTGGAGCCACGGGGGGTATCCGTTTTTT
>-|TRBV19|-|TRBJ1-1
CASTFRSREAFF
TGTGCCAGTACCTTTCGGAGCCGCGAAGCTTTCTTT
>-|TRBV19|-|TRBJ1-4
CASSMVRDTSNEKLFF
TGTGCCAGTAGTATGGTTCGGGACACCTCTAATGAAAAACTGTTTTTT
>-|TRBV25-1|-|TRBJ2-5
CASSEYGGQETQYF
TGTGCCAGCAGTGAATATGGGGGCCAGGAGACCCAGTACTTC
>TRBD1|TRBV7-9|-|TRBJ1-1
CASSLRQGGNTEAFF
TGTGCCAGCAGCTTAAGACAGGGTGGGAACACTGAAGCTTTCTTT
>-|TRBV6-6|-|TRBJ1-5
CASKPPGMGNQPQHF
TGTGCCAGCAAACCCCCGGGGATGGGCAATCAGCCCCAGCATTTT
>-|TRBV28|-|TRBJ2-2
CATYRNTGELFF
TGTGCCACCTACCGAAACACCGGGGAGCTGTTTTTT